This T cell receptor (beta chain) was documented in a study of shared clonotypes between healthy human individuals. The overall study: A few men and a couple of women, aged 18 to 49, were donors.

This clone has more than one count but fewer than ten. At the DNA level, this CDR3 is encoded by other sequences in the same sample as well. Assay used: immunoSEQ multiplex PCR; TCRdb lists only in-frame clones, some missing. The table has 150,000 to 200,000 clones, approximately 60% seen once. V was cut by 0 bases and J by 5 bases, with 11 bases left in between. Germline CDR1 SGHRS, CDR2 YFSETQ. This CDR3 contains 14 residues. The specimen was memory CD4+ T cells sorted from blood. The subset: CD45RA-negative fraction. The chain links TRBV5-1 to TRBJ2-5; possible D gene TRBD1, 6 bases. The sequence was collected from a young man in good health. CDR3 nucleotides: TGCGCCAGCAGCTTGGCAGGTCAGGGGGAGACCCAGTACTTC. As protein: CASSLAGQGETQYF.